Sequencing of this T cell receptor beta chain was carried out in a study of neurological immune-mediated disorders. As for the study in general: Among the roughly 35 patients with multiple sclerosis, 31 were relapsing-remitting, while 3 were secondary progressive.

TCRdb itself ran the 5' RACE reads through MiXCR, one entry per CDR3 protein. The table shows about 66,000 distinct CDR3 sequences, with under 5% occurring only once. This TCR came from a man aged 30-40 years with multiple sclerosis. Sequenced: PBMCs.

CDR3 DNA sequence: TGTGCCAGCAGCTTACAGGGGGAGTTTACAGATACGCAGTATTTT. This gives the protein CASSLQGEFTDTQYF. V is TRBV7-2 and J is TRBJ2-3; TRBD1 aligns across 7 bases. Germline loops: CDR1 SGHTA, CDR2 FQGNSA. Trimming at V came to 2 bases and at J to 3 bases, leaving 5 bases not matched to a gene. This CDR3 is 15 amino acids long.